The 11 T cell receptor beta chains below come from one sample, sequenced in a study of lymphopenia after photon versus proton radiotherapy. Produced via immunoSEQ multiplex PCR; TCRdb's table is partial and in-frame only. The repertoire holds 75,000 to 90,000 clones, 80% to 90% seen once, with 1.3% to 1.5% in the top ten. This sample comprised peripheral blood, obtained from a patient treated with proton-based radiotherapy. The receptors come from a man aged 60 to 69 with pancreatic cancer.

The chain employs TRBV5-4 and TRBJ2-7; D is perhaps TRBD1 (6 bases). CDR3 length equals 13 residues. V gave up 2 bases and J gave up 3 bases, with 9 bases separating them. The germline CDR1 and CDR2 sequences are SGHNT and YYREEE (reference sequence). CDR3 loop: CASSFGQNYEQYF. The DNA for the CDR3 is TGTGCCAGCAGCTTCGGACAGAACTACGAGCAGTACTTC.

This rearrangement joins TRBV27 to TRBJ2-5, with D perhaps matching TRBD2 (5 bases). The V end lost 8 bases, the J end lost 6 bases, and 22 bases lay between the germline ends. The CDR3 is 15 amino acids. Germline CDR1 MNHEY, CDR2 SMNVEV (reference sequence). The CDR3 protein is CASAPLGPQQKTQYF. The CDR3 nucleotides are TGTGCCAGCGCCCCACTAGGTCCTCAGCAGAAGACCCAGTACTTC.

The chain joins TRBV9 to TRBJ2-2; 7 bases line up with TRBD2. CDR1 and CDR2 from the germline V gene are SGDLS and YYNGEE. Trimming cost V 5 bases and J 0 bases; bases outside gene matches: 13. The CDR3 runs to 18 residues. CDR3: CASRAGTSGSANTGELFF. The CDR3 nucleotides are TGTGCCAGCAGAGCGGGGACCAGCGGGTCCGCGAACACCGGGGAGCTGTTTTTT.

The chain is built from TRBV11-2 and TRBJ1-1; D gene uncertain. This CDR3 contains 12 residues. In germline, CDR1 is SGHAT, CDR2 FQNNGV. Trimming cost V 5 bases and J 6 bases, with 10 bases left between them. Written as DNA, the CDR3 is TGTGCCAGCAGCGAAGCGGGTGCTGAAGCTTTCTTT. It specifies CASSEAGAEAFF.

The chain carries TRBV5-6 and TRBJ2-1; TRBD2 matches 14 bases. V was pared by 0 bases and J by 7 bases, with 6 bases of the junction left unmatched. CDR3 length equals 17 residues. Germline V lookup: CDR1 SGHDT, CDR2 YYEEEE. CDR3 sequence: CASSLGLAGGLRNEQFF. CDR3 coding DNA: TGTGCCAGCAGCTTGGGACTAGCGGGAGGGCTAAGGAATGAGCAGTTCTTC.

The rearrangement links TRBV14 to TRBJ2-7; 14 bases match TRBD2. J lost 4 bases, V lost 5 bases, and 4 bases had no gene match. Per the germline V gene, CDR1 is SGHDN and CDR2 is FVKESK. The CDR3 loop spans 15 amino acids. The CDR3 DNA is TGTGCCAGCAGCTTCGGGACTAGCGGGAGATACGAGCAGTACTTC. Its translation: CASSFGTSGRYEQYF.

This chain's CDR3 is CASSSFSGIIGDIQYF. CDR3 bases: TGTGCCAGCAGCTCGTTTAGCGGGATCATTGGGGACATTCAGTACTTC. This chain joins TRBV7-2 and TRBJ2-4; 8 positions agree with TRBD2. From germline, CDR1 is SGHTA and CDR2 FQGNSA. The CDR3 has 16 amino acids. The ends lost 4 bases at V and 8 bases at J; junction bases unmatched: 13.

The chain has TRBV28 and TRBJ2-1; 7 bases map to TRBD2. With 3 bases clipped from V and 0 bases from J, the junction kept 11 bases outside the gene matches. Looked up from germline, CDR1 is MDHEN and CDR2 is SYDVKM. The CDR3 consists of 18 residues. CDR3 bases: TGTGCCAGCAGTTTCCCTTTAGCGGGCCTCAGCTCCTACAATGAGCAGTTCTTC. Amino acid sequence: CASSFPLAGLSSYNEQFF.

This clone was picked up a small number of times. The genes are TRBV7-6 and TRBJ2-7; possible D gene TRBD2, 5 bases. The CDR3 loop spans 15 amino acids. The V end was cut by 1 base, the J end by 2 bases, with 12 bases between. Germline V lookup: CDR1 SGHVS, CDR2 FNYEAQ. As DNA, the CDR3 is TGTGCCAGCAGCTTAGTGGACTCCGGGGCCTACGAGCAGTACTTC. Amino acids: CASSLVDSGAYEQYF.

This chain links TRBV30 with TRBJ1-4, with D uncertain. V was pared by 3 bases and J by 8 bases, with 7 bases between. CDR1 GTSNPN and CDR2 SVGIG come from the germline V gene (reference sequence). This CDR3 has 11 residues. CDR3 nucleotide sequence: TGTGCCTGGAGAGGGTCGGAAAAACTGTTTTTT. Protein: CAWRGSEKLFF.

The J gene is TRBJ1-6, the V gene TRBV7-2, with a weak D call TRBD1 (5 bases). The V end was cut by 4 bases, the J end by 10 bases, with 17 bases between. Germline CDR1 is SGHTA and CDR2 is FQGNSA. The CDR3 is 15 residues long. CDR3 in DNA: TGTGCCAGCAGCTCTTCCGGGCAGGGAAGCTCACCCCTCCACTTT. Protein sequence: CASSSSGQGSSPLHF.